A selection of T cell receptor beta chains follows, all from one sample in a study of CD8 T cells in ankylosing spondylitis. TCRdb re-called the 5' RACE reads with MiXCR, one entry per CDR3 protein. This sample has roughly 440,000 distinct CDR3 sequences, with 15% to 20% found just once. Sequences were obtained from blood, either unsorted or a sorted T cell fraction (not recorded which). Every receptor here comes from a male donor with ankylosing spondylitis. Each CDR3 is given with its conserved first and last residue. A D gene is named only where the DNA matches it firmly. The size entry is marked missing in some rows and otherwise reads once, few, many or a size class.

v_call,j_call,clone_size,d_call,cdr3_aa,cdr3_nt
TRBV2,TRBJ1-5,-,-,CASHRVVYQPQHF,TGTGCCAGTCACAGGGTGGTTTACCAGCCCCAGCATTTT
TRBV7-2,TRBJ2-7,many,TRBD2,CASSPGLAVTYEQYF,TGTGCCAGCAGCCCGGGACTAGCGGTTACCTACGAGCAGTACTTC
TRBV29-1,TRBJ2-1,few,TRBD2,CSVRGLAGGPGGNEQFF,TGCAGCGTGAGGGGACTAGCGGGAGGGCCGGGAGGGAATGAGCAGTTCTTC
TRBV7-2,TRBJ2-3,-,-,CASSPTGWGGTTDTQYF,TGTGCCAGCAGCCCTACAGGGTGGGGGGGCACCACAGATACGCAGTATTTT
TRBV7-9,TRBJ1-1,-,TRBD1,CASSSGQGDTEAFF,TGTGCCAGCAGCTCGGGACAGGGCGACACTGAAGCTTTCTTT
TRBV20-1,TRBJ1-6,few,-,CSARDGNRVSSPLHF,TGCAGTGCTAGAGATGGGAACAGGGTGAGCTCACCCCTCCACTTT
TRBV6-1,TRBJ2-2,-,-,CASSLSGWGAGELFF,TGTGCCAGCAGTCTCTCCGGGTGGGGAGCCGGGGAGCTGTTTTTT
TRBV29-1,TRBJ1-2,few,TRBD1,CSVRETGRGYTF,TGCAGCGTTAGAGAGACAGGGCGCGGCTACACCTTC
TRBV5-1,TRBJ1-3,-,TRBD1,CASSLSGQGYSGNTIYF,TGCGCCAGCAGCTTGTCAGGACAGGGGTACTCTGGAAACACCATATATTTT
TRBV9,TRBJ2-3,-,TRBD2,CASSATAGGRTDTQYF,TGTGCCAGCAGCGCAACAGCGGGAGGACGGACAGATACGCAGTATTTT
TRBV6-1,TRBJ2-3,few,-,CASSGRRQDTDTQYF,TGTGCCAGCAGTGGCCGGAGGCAGGACACAGATACGCAGTATTTT
TRBV19,TRBJ2-3,-,-,CASSIDTDTQYF,TGTGCCAGTAGTATAGACACAGATACGCAGTATTTT
TRBV7-3,TRBJ2-1,-,TRBD2,CASSLRLANEQFF,TGTGCCAGCAGCTTACGACTAGCAAATGAGCAGTTCTTC
TRBV20-1,TRBJ1-1,-,-,CSAPQWGREEMRTEAFF,TGCAGTGCACCTCAATGGGGGCGCGAGGAAATGAGGACTGAAGCTTTCTTT
TRBV2,TRBJ2-5,-,TRBD1,CASHYRGLGETQYF,TGTGCCAGCCACTACAGGGGGCTCGGGGAGACCCAGTACTTC
TRBV6-1,TRBJ1-6,few,TRBD1,CASRGQGEGNSPLHF,TGTGCCAGCAGGGGACAGGGGGAAGGGAATTCACCCCTCCACTTT
TRBV20-1,TRBJ2-7,-,TRBD2,CSASGGLAGGRNEQYF,TGCAGTGCTAGTGGTGGACTAGCGGGAGGTCGGAACGAGCAGTACTTC
TRBV6-5,TRBJ1-1,-,-,CASSYRPSNTEAFF,TGTGCCAGCAGTTACAGGCCTTCGAACACTGAAGCTTTCTTT
TRBV2,TRBJ2-7,few,TRBD1,CARADRESYEQYF,TGTGCCAGGGCGGACAGGGAATCCTACGAGCAGTACTTC
TRBV10-3,TRBJ2-7,-,-,CAIRDTGEQYF,TGTGCCATCAGAGACACCGGAGAGCAGTACTTC
TRBV29-1,TRBJ1-2,-,-,CSVEDQNYGYTF,TGCAGCGTTGAAGATCAGAACTATGGCTACACCTTC
TRBV15,TRBJ2-1,-,-,CATSRDLAGGEQFF,TGTGCCACCAGCAGAGATTTGGCCGGCGGTGAGCAGTTCTTC
TRBV2,TRBJ1-6,few,-,CASNLAEARSPLHF,TGTGCCAGCAATCTGGCGGAAGCTCGTTCACCCCTCCACTTT
TRBV20-1,TRBJ2-5,few,TRBD2,CSAAPGLAIQETQYF,TGCAGTGCAGCCCCGGGACTAGCGATCCAAGAGACCCAGTACTTC
TRBV7-3,TRBJ2-1,-,TRBD2,CASSSSGYNEQFF,TGTGCCAGCAGCTCTAGCGGATACAATGAGCAGTTCTTC
TRBV16,TRBJ1-5,-,TRBD1,CASSQSRGQGEPQHF,TGTGCCAGCAGCCAATCACGGGGACAGGGCGAGCCCCAGCATTTT
TRBV18,TRBJ2-7,-,-,CASSRRQENSYEQYF,TGTGCCAGCTCGAGACGACAGGAGAACTCCTACGAGCAGTACTTC
TRBV2,TRBJ2-5,-,TRBD1,CAIARDSQETQYF,TGTGCCATCGCCCGGGACAGCCAAGAGACCCAGTACTTC
TRBV7-9,TRBJ1-2,many,TRBD1,CASSTTGFGYGYTF,TGTGCCAGCAGCACGACAGGGTTTGGGTATGGCTACACCTTC
TRBV29-1,TRBJ2-1,few,TRBD1,CSVVVGTDYNEQFF,TGCAGCGTTGTCGTTGGGACAGACTACAATGAGCAGTTCTTC
TRBV20-1,TRBJ2-5,few,TRBD1,CSARDGTGRETQYF,TGCAGTGCTAGAGACGGGACAGGGAGAGAGACCCAGTACTTC
TRBV10-3,TRBJ1-2,few,-,CAISEEGGYGYTF,TGTGCCATCAGTGAGGAGGGTGGCTATGGCTACACCTTC
TRBV13,TRBJ2-2,few,-,CASSPRLGPNTGELFF,TGTGCCAGCAGCCCCCGACTAGGGCCCAACACCGGGGAGCTGTTTTTT
TRBV4-1,TRBJ1-4,-,TRBD1,CASSQEGTGGLGKLFF,TGCGCCAGCAGCCAAGAAGGGACAGGGGGTCTGGGAAAACTGTTTTTT
TRBV7-9,TRBJ1-1,-,TRBD1,CASSLGAGTGNTEAFF,TGTGCCAGCAGCTTAGGTGCCGGGACAGGGAACACTGAAGCTTTCTTT
TRBV7-2,TRBJ2-7,few,TRBD1,CASSLIGVDRASYEQYF,TGTGCCAGCAGCTTAATCGGCGTAGACAGGGCTTCGTACGAGCAGTACTTC
TRBV29-1,TRBJ2-5,-,-,CSVGTPIQETQYF,TGCAGCGTTGGCACCCCCATCCAAGAGACCCAGTACTTC
TRBV28,TRBJ2-3,few,TRBD2,CASIASGLAFTDTQYF,TGTGCCAGCATCGCCTCGGGACTAGCCTTCACAGATACGCAGTATTTT
TRBV7-8,TRBJ2-1,few,TRBD1,CASSFAGTGGNNEQFF,TGTGCCAGCAGCTTCGCCGGGACAGGGGGAAACAATGAGCAGTTCTTC
TRBV20-1,TRBJ1-1,few,-,CSAIWSSGNTEAFF,TGCAGTGCGATCTGGTCGTCGGGGAACACTGAAGCTTTCTTT
TRBV3-1,TRBJ2-4,many,-,CASTARTGSNIQYF,TGTGCCAGCACCGCTCGTACGGGGTCGAACATTCAGTACTTC
TRBV7-2,TRBJ2-2,few,-,CASSLRTDTGELFF,TGTGCCAGCAGCTTACGGACAGACACCGGGGAGCTGTTTTTT
TRBV25-1,TRBJ1-6,-,-,CASRPGHESSYNSPLHF,TGTGCCAGCAGGCCGGGACACGAAAGCTCCTATAATTCACCCCTCCACTTT
TRBV10-3,TRBJ1-2,many,TRBD1,CAIRRTGDYGYTF,TGTGCCATCAGGAGGACAGGGGACTATGGCTACACCTTC
TRBV20-1,TRBJ2-1,-,TRBD1,CSAKQGASYNEQFF,TGCAGTGCTAAACAGGGGGCCTCCTACAATGAGCAGTTCTTC
TRBV6-1,TRBJ1-4,few,-,CASTTSRARSEKLFF,TGTGCCAGCACCACATCCCGGGCCCGCAGTGAAAAACTGTTTTTT
TRBV15,TRBJ2-1,few,TRBD2,CATSSSGGGKSDEQFF,TGTGCCACCAGCAGTAGCGGGGGGGGTAAAAGTGATGAGCAGTTCTTC
TRBV20-1,TRBJ1-1,-,-,CSARISEHTEAFF,TGCAGTGCTAGAATATCAGAACACACTGAAGCTTTCTTT
TRBV5-1,TRBJ2-5,few,TRBD2,CASSSRLADPRETQYF,TGCGCCAGCAGCTCACGACTAGCGGACCCGAGGGAGACCCAGTACTTC
TRBV7-2,TRBJ2-7,-,TRBD2,CASSLEIAGASYEQYF,TGTGCCAGCAGCTTAGAGATAGCGGGGGCTTCCTACGAGCAGTACTTC
TRBV27,TRBJ1-2,-,-,CASSRSGYGYTF,TGTGCCAGCAGCCGTTCAGGATATGGCTACACCTTC
TRBV12-3/TRBV12-4,TRBJ2-7,many,-,CASSLKASYEQYF,TGTGCCAGCAGTTTAAAAGCCTCCTACGAGCAGTACTTC
TRBV7-9,TRBJ1-1,few,-,CASSFFVGFGDTEAFF,TGTGCCAGCAGCTTCTTTGTTGGTTTCGGGGACACTGAAGCTTTCTTT
TRBV9,TRBJ2-5,-,-,CASSGDERTETQYF,TGTGCCAGCAGCGGGGACGAGCGAACGGAGACCCAGTACTTC
TRBV12-3/TRBV12-4,TRBJ1-4,few,-,CASSLRRGPNEKLFF,TGTGCCAGCAGTTTGCGTCGGGGACCTAATGAAAAACTGTTTTTT
TRBV7-2,TRBJ1-5,-,-,CASSLVPGDYSQPQHF,TGTGCCAGCAGCTTAGTCCCCGGGGACTATAGTCAGCCCCAGCATTTT
TRBV5-1,TRBJ2-1,many,TRBD1,CASSLAVDREVQFF,TGCGCCAGCAGCTTGGCCGTGGACAGGGAGGTACAGTTCTTC
TRBV20-1,TRBJ2-1,-,TRBD2,CSATSGIMKFF,TGCAGTGCCACCAGCGGGATCATGAAGTTCTTC
TRBV20-1,TRBJ1-5,many,-,CSARGFGSGANQPQHF,TGCAGTGCTAGAGGGTTCGGCAGTGGGGCAAATCAGCCCCAGCATTTT